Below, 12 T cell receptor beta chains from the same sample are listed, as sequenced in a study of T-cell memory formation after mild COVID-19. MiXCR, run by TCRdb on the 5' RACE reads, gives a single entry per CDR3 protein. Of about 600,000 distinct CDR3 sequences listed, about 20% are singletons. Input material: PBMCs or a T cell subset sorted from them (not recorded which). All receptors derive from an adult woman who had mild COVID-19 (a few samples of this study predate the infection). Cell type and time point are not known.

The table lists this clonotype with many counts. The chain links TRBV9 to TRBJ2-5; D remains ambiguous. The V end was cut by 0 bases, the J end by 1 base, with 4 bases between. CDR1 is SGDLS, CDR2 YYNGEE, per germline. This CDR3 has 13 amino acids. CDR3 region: CASSVGGQETQYF. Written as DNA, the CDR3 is TGTGCCAGCAGCGTAGGGGGCCAAGAGACCCAGTACTTC.

As DNA, the CDR3 is TGCAGCGCTCCCACCGTACGGGGGGACGGCTACACCTTC. Its translation: CSAPTVRGDGYTF. The chain uses TRBV29-1 and TRBJ1-2, with a weak D call TRBD1 (5 bases). CDR1 is SQVTM, CDR2 ANQGSEA, per germline. The CDR3 runs 13 residues. V dropped 7 bases and J dropped 8 bases, with 20 bases sitting between them.

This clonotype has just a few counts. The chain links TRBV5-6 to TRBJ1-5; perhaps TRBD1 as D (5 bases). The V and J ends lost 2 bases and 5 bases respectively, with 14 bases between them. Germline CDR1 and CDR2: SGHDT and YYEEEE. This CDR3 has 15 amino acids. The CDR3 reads CASSFGALGDQPQHF. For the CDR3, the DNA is TGTGCCAGCAGCTTCGGGGCGCTCGGGGATCAGCCCCAGCATTTT.

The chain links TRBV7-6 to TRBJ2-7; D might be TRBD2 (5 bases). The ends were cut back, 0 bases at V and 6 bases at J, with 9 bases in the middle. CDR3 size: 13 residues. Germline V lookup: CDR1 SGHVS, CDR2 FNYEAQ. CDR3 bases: TGTGCCAGCAGCTTAGCGGACTCTTCCGAGCAGTACTTC. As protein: CASSLADSSEQYF.

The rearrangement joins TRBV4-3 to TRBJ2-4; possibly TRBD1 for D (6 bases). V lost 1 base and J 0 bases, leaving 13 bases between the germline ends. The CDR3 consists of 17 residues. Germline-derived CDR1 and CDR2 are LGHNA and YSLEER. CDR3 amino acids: CASSQVFQGIAKNIQYF. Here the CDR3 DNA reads TGCGCCAGCAGCCAAGTTTTCCAGGGGATAGCCAAAAACATTCAGTACTTC.

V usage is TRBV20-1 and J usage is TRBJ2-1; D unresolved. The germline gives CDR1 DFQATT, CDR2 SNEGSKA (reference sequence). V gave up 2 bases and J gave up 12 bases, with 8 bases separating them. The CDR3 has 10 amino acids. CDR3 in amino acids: CSARRVRQFF. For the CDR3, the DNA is TGCAGTGCTAGAAGGGTAAGGCAGTTCTTC.

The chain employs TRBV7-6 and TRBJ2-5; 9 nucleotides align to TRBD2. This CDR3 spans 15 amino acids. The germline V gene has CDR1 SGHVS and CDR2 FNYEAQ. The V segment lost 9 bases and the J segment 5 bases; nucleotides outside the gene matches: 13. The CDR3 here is CASTAAGGPGETQYF. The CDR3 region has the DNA TGTGCCAGTACGGCGGCGGGAGGGCCTGGGGAGACCCAGTACTTC.

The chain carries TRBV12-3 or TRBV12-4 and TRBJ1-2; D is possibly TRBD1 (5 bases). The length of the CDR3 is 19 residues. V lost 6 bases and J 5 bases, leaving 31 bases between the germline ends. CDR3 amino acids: CASRPWGQGSADFGYGYTF. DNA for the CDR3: TGTGCCAGCAGACCCTGGGGCCAGGGTTCTGCCGACTTTGGTTATGGCTACACCTTC.

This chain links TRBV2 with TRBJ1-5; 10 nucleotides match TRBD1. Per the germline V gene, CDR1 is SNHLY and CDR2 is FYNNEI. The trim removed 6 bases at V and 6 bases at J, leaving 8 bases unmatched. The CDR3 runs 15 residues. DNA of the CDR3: TGTGCCAGCAGCGCTAGGACAGGGGGTAGTCAGCCCCAGCATTTT. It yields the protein CASSARTGGSQPQHF.

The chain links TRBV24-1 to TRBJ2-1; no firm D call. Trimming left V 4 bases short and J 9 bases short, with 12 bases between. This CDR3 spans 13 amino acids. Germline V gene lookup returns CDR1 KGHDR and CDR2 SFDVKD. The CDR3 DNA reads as TGTGCCACCAGTGACTCCCTAGGGCTTGAGCAGTTCTTC. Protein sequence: CATSDSLGLEQFF.

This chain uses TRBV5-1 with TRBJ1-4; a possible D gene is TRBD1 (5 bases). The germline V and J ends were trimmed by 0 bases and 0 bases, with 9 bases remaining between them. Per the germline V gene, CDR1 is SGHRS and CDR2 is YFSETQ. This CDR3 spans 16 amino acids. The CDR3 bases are TGCGCCAGCAGCTTGGATTGGGGGTCAACTAATGAAAAACTGTTTTTT. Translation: CASSLDWGSTNEKLFF.

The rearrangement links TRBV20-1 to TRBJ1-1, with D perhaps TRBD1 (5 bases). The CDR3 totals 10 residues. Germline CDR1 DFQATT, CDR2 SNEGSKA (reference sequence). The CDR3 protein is CTPGGTEAFF. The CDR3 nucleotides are TGCACCCCGGGGGGCACTGAAGCTTTCTTT.